This entry lists 12 T cell receptor beta chains sequenced from one sample in a study of OX40 agonist ivuxolimab in advanced cancers. Data came from immunoSEQ multiplex PCR; TCRdb stores just in-frame clones and leaves some out. The profile shows around 5,000 clones, around 69% of them singletons. The sample consisted of CD4+ or CD8+ T cells sorted from blood, taken in a trial of the OX40 agonist ivuxolimab. The receptors shown here come from an adult with an advanced solid tumor such as melanoma, head and neck, liver or kidney cancer.

V usage is TRBV19 and J usage is TRBJ2-3; D is uncertain. The CDR3 totals 15 residues. Germline V gene data show CDR1 as LNHDA and CDR2 as SQIVND (reference sequence). Trimming left V 1 base short and J 6 bases short, with 14 bases between. For the CDR3, the DNA is TGTGCCAGTAGTATAGGAACAGAAGTATACGATACGCAGTATTTT. It translates to CASSIGTEVYDTQYF. Using reference TRBV19 and TRBJ2-3 for the parts outside the CDR3, the full variable domain is DGGITQSPKYLFRKEGQNVTLSCEQNLNHDAMYWYRQDPGQGLRLIYYSQIVNDFQKGDIAEGYSVSREKKESFPLTVTSAQKNPTAFYLCASSIGTEVYDTQYFGPGTRLTVL.

The rearrangement uses TRBV11-2 and TRBJ2-5; tentatively, D is TRBD2 (6 bases). Trimming took 7 bases from V and 6 from J, leaving 21 bases between them. The CDR3 totals 15 residues. CDR1 and CDR2 from the germline V gene are SGHAT and FQNNGV. DNA of the CDR3: TGTGCCAGCAAAGGCGGGACGGACCCCATCAAGACCCAGTACTTC. It translates to CASKGGTDPIKTQYF.

The rearrangement joins TRBV6-1 to TRBJ1-1, with D possibly matching TRBD1 (5 bases). The CDR3 extends over 14 amino acids. The germline CDR1 and CDR2 sequences are MNHNS and SASEGT. The germline V and J ends were trimmed by 8 bases and 0 bases, with 13 bases remaining between them. The CDR3 loop is CASGFRGMNTEAFF. CDR3 coding DNA: TGTGCCAGCGGGTTCCGGGGGATGAACACTGAAGCTTTCTTT.

The chain combines TRBV6-1 with TRBJ2-3; 10 bases match TRBD2. The V gene end was trimmed by 7 bases and the J gene end by 6 bases; junction bases not matched to a gene: 10. Per the germline V gene, CDR1 is MNHNS and CDR2 is SASEGT. The CDR3 spans 15 residues. The CDR3 is CASNRLAGGTDTQYF. In nucleotides, the CDR3 is TGTGCCAGCAACCGATTAGCGGGGGGAACGGATACGCAGTATTTT.

This clone was observed a handful of times. V and J are TRBV12-5 and TRBJ2-5; D uncertain. Looked up from germline, CDR1 is LGHNT and CDR2 is FRNRAP. The CDR3 sequence is 14 residues long. The V end was cut by 6 bases, the J end by 2 bases, with 13 bases between. CDR3 in amino acids: CASGFQSWQETQYF. The CDR3 coding sequence is TGTGCTAGTGGGTTTCAGTCATGGCAAGAGACCCAGTACTTC.

V gene TRBV29-1 combines with J gene TRBJ2-7, with D unresolved. This CDR3 spans 14 amino acids. In germline, CDR1 is SQVTM, CDR2 ANQGSEA. Trimming stripped 5 bases from V and 0 bases from J, with 14 bases between. The CDR3 reads CSVIRQSASYEQYF. Here the CDR3 DNA reads TGCAGCGTTATAAGGCAAAGCGCCTCCTACGAGCAGTACTTC.

The genes are TRBV10-3 and TRBJ1-1; perhaps TRBD1 as D (5 bases). The CDR3 totals 16 residues. V was shortened by 7 bases and J by 4 bases, with 22 bases between the two germline ends. The germline CDR1 and CDR2 sequences are ENHRY and SYGVKD. CDR3 DNA: TGTGCCATCATCGAGGACCCCGCAGGGCCGGTCACTGAAGCTTTCTTT. Translation: CAIIEDPAGPVTEAFF.

The gene calls are TRBV6-5 and TRBJ1-4, with unresolved D. The CDR3 spans 15 residues. V was pared by 6 bases and J by 6 bases, with 17 bases between. Germline CDR1 reads MNHEY; CDR2 reads SVGAGI. CDR3 residues: CASSLTNSDYEKLFF. The CDR3, as DNA: TGTGCCAGCAGCCTTACAAACAGTGACTATGAAAAACTGTTTTTT.

V and J are TRBV23-1 and TRBJ1-2; D not certain. TRBV23-1 is given ORF status, its function remaining uncertain. This CDR3 is 16 amino acids long. V was cut by 2 bases and J by 4 bases, with 17 bases left in between. DNA of the CDR3: TGCGCCAGCAGTCAAACCCGGGTGTTTATGCTCTATGGCTACACCTTC. It is translated as CASSQTRVFMLYGYTF.

The chain employs TRBV13 and TRBJ2-3; 13 bases align to TRBD2. This CDR3 region has 17 residues. Germline loops: CDR1 PRHDT, CDR2 FYEKMQ (reference sequence). Trimming took 2 bases from V and 5 from J; bases not matched to a gene: 7. CDR3 nucleotide sequence: TGTGCCAGCAGCTTAATACTAGCGGGGGGGCCGTTAGATACGCAGTATTTT. It encodes CASSLILAGGPLDTQYF. Full variable domain (missing parts from reference TRBV13 and TRBJ2-3): AAGVIQSPRHLIKEKRETATLKCYPIPRHDTVYWYQQGPGQDPQFLISFYEKMQSDKGSIPDRFSAQQFSDYHSELNMSSLELGDSALYFCASSLILAGGPLDTQYFGPGTRLTVL.

This clone appeared a few times. The V gene is TRBV5-4, the J gene TRBJ1-6, with 8 positions matching TRBD1. CDR1 and CDR2 (germline): SGHNT, YYREEE (reference sequence). J gave up 9 bases and V 3 bases, and 5 bases lay outside the gene matches. The CDR3 loop spans 14 amino acids. The CDR3 sequence is CASSYDRGGSPLHF. In DNA, the CDR3 is TGTGCCAGCAGCTATGACAGGGGCGGTTCACCCCTCCACTTT.

The V gene is TRBV7-9, the J gene TRBJ2-2, with D unresolved. V was clipped by 6 bases and J by 7 bases, with 9 bases between them. Per germline, CDR1 SEHNR and CDR2 FQNEAQ (reference sequence). The CDR3 spans 12 residues. The CDR3 region is CASRDRYGELFF. The CDR3 region has the DNA TGTGCCAGCAGGGACCGTTACGGGGAGCTGTTTTTT.